This passage covers 18 T cell receptor beta chains from one sample sequenced in a study of regulatory and conventional T cells in RAG deficiency. Measured with immunoSEQ multiplex PCR; TCRdb has only the in-frame clones, and not every one. The table lists roughly 28,000 clones, 85% to 95% of them singletons. Regulatory T cells were sorted from blood as CD4+ CD25-high CD127-low cells. The data were also submitted as part of a second study, on regulatory T cells. Per that study: Primers: 52 TRBV forward and 13 TRBJ reverse.

The sequencing sample was made of Tregs sorted from blood. The receptors derive from a human donor in good health.

This chain links TRBV15 with TRBJ2-3; D is ambiguous. CDR1 and CDR2 (germline): LNHNV, YYDKDF (reference sequence). V shed 1 base and J shed 3 bases, with 14 bases lying between them. The CDR3 runs 16 residues. The CDR3 here is CATSRGWGSETDTQYF. As DNA, the CDR3 is TGTGCCACCAGCAGAGGATGGGGTTCGGAGACAGATACGCAGTATTTT.

The gene calls are TRBV5-1 and TRBJ1-2, with 12 bases matching TRBD1. V shed 4 bases, J shed 6 bases, and the junction held 7 bases outside the gene matches. This CDR3 region has 15 residues. CDR1 is SGHRS and CDR2 is YFSETQ in the germline V gene. The CDR3 DNA sequence: TGCGCCAGCAGCCCGGCGGGACAGGGGGCGCATGGCTACACCTTC. Residues: CASSPAGQGAHGYTF.

The J gene is TRBJ1-2, the V gene TRBV19; perhaps TRBD1 as D (5 bases). With 5 bases removed from V and 0 bases from J, the gap between germline ends came to 16 bases. The CDR3 totals 16 residues. CDR1 and CDR2 (germline): LNHDA, SQIVND (reference sequence). The CDR3 loop reads CASSGTGVPSNYGYTF. The CDR3 coding sequence is TGTGCCAGTAGTGGAACAGGAGTCCCCTCTAACTATGGCTACACCTTC.

This chain links TRBV19 with TRBJ1-3, with TRBD1 as a possible D gene (5 bases). The length of the CDR3 is 16 residues. V gave up 3 bases and J gave up 0 bases, with 12 bases separating them. Looked up from germline, CDR1 is LNHDA and CDR2 is SQIVND (reference sequence). The CDR3 DNA follows: TGTGCCAGTAGTATCTCGGGACTCTACTCTGGAAACACCATATATTTT. It is translated as CASSISGLYSGNTIYF.

Here the CDR3 DNA reads TGTGCCAGCAGCACGAGGGACAGGAGCACAGATACGCAGTATTTT. Its translation is CASSTRDRSTDTQYF. The chain links TRBV9 to TRBJ2-3; 8 bases match TRBD1. Trimming cost V 4 bases and J 0 bases; bases outside gene matches: 4. Germline V lookup: CDR1 SGDLS, CDR2 YYNGEE. The CDR3 runs to 15 residues.

This chain joins TRBV4-1 and TRBJ2-5; 14 bases match TRBD2. The CDR3 runs to 17 residues. Trimming removed 4 bases from V and 4 bases from J; junction bases left unmatched: 8. Germline loops: CDR1 MGHRA, CDR2 YSYEKL. The CDR3 protein is CASSRLPGLAGAETQYF. CDR3 nucleotide sequence: TGCGCCAGCAGCCGATTACCGGGACTAGCGGGGGCAGAGACCCAGTACTTC.

This chain uses TRBV6-1 with TRBJ2-1; D uncertain. The V gene lost 8 bases and the J gene lost 4 bases, with 12 bases spanning the gap. This CDR3 is built from 13 residues. Germline CDR1 is MNHNS and CDR2 is SASEGT. This chain's CDR3 is CASDLVRYNEQFF. The CDR3 nucleotides are TGTGCCAGCGATCTAGTCAGGTACAATGAGCAGTTCTTC.

J is TRBJ1-3 and V is TRBV6-6; D possibly corresponds to TRBD1 (5 bases). Trimming left V 5 bases short and J 0 bases short, with 11 bases between. Looked up from germline, CDR1 is MNHNY and CDR2 is SVGAGI (reference sequence). The CDR3 runs to 15 residues. The CDR3 sequence: CASSVQAYSGNTIYF. DNA of the CDR3: TGTGCCAGCAGTGTACAGGCCTACTCTGGAAACACCATATATTTT.

The chain is built from TRBV5-6 and TRBJ1-6, with D unclear. The CDR3 contains 15 residues. The V gene lost 1 base and the J gene lost 8 bases, with 13 bases spanning the gap. CDR1 is SGHDT and CDR2 is YYEEEE in the germline V gene. CDR3 DNA: TGTGCCAGCAGCTTGTCCGGGAAACCTCATTCACCCCTCCACTTT. Translating it yields CASSLSGKPHSPLHF. Filled out from reference TRBV5-6 and TRBJ1-6, the complete variable domain reads DAGVTQSPTHLIKTRGQQVTLRCSPKSGHDTVSWYQQALGQGPQFIFQYYEEEERQRGNFPDRFSGHQFPNYSSELNVNALLLGDSALYLCASSLSGKPHSPLHFGNGTRLTVT.

This chain uses TRBV28 with TRBJ2-3; 8 bases map to TRBD2. V lost 5 bases to trimming and J lost 1 base; unmatched junction nucleotides: 2. The CDR3 totals 14 residues. CDR1 is MDHEN and CDR2 is SYDVKM in the germline V gene. The CDR3 coding sequence is TGTGCCAGCAGTGGAGCGGGGGGCACAGATACGCAGTATTTT. This encodes CASSGAGGTDTQYF.

The chain is built from TRBV30 and TRBJ2-5; D ambiguous. The V and J ends lost 0 bases and 7 bases respectively, with 6 bases between them. The CDR3 length is 11 residues. Germline assignment: CDR1 GTSNPN and CDR2 SVGIG (reference sequence). The CDR3 loop reads CAWSVSRTQYF. CDR3 in DNA: TGTGCCTGGAGTGTATCCCGGACCCAGTACTTC.

Here the CDR3 reads CASSQGLPEAFF. The CDR3 nucleotides read TGTGCCAGCAGCCAAGGGTTACCCGAAGCTTTCTTT. V gene TRBV4-2 combines with J gene TRBJ1-1; no clear D. Germline V CDR1 and CDR2: LGHNA, YNFKEQ. The CDR3 consists of 12 residues. V was trimmed by 1 base and J by 8 bases, leaving 8 bases between them.

The rearrangement links TRBV6-1 to TRBJ1-1, with D uncertain. CDR1 and CDR2 (germline): MNHNS, SASEGT. The CDR3 totals 13 residues. Trimming shortened V by 1 base and J by 6 bases, and 9 bases separated the two germline ends. The DNA of the CDR3 is TGTGCCAGCAGTGAAGGGAGATGGGCTGAAGCTTTCTTT. This translates into CASSEGRWAEAFF.

The chain couples TRBV6-1 to TRBJ1-5; TRBD1 matches 7 bases. The CDR3 covers 13 residues. Losses at the gene ends were 8 bases for V and 7 bases for J; bases not matched to a gene: 8. Germline-derived CDR1 and CDR2 are MNHNS and SASEGT. In DNA form, the CDR3 reads TGTGCCAGCGGGCAGGGGGGAGGACAGCCCCAGCATTTT. Protein: CASGQGGGQPQHF.

V is TRBV5-4 and J is TRBJ1-2; D may be TRBD1 (6 bases). The V gene's germline CDR1 is SGHNT and CDR2 YYREEE (reference sequence). V was trimmed by 0 bases and J by 8 bases, leaving 20 bases between them. CDR3 size: 16 residues. The CDR3 spells CASSLGSGRGAEGYTF. The CDR3 bases are TGTGCCAGCAGCTTGGGTAGCGGCAGGGGCGCAGAAGGCTACACCTTC.

This clone was observed a few times. The chain uses TRBV12-5 and TRBJ1-2; no firm D call. Germline V lookup: CDR1 LGHNT, CDR2 FRNRAP. The CDR3 length is 15 residues. Trimming stripped 7 bases from V and 4 bases from J, with 19 bases between. The CDR3 is CASAIWSPGGYGYTF. In DNA, the CDR3 is TGTGCTAGTGCCATTTGGTCCCCAGGCGGCTATGGCTACACCTTC.

This rearrangement joins TRBV6-5 to TRBJ1-6; tentative D call: TRBD1 (6 bases). Germline V gene sequence: CDR1 MNHEY, CDR2 SVGAGI. V lost 0 bases and J lost 7, with 10 bases in between. The CDR3 runs to 15 residues. The CDR3 loop is CASSYSARGNSPLHF. CDR3 in DNA: TGTGCCAGCAGTTACTCGGCCAGGGGAAATTCACCCCTCCACTTT.

This sequence joins TRBV19 and TRBJ1-2; TRBD1 aligns across 8 bases. Germline assignment: CDR1 LNHDA and CDR2 SQIVND (reference sequence). The CDR3 runs to 15 residues. Trimming took 7 bases from V and 4 from J; bases not matched to a gene: 11. CDR3 in amino acids: CASMTQGTGFYGYTF. The DNA for the CDR3 is TGTGCCAGTATGACCCAAGGGACAGGATTCTATGGCTACACCTTC.